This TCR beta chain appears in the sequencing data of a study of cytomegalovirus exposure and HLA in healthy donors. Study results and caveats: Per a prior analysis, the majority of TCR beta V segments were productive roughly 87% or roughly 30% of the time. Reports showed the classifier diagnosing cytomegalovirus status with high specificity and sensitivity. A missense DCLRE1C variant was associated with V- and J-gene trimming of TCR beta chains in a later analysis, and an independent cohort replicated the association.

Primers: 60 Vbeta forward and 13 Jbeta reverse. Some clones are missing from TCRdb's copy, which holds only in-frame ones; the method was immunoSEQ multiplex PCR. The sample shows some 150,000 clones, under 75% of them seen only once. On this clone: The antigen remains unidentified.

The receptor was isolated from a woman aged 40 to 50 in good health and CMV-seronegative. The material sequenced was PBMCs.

CDR3 protein: CASSGEQGKNTEAFF. The CDR3 bases are TGTGCCAGCAGTGGCGAACAGGGCAAGAACACTGAAGCTTTCTTT. The rearrangement links TRBV2 to TRBJ1-1; possible D gene TRBD1, 6 bases. V lost 4 bases and J 1 base, leaving 13 bases between the germline ends. The CDR3 loop spans 15 amino acids. Germline CDR1 SNHLY, CDR2 FYNNEI.